The present T cell receptor (beta chain) was sequenced within a study of blood T cell repertoires in COVID-19. Study information: There were acute and convalescent COVID-19 samples, and they came from the United States, Italy and Spain.

Germline CDR1 reads KGHSH; CDR2 reads LQKENI. V lost 5 bases, J lost 5 bases, and 15 bases lay in between. This CDR3 contains 14 residues. Clones were sequenced by immunoSEQ multiplex PCR, and TCRdb holds only the in-frame ones, with some missing. The sample shows about 130,000 clones, 84% of them seen only once. The receptor was isolated from a woman aged 25-40 years who had recovered from COVID-19. Sequenced sample: peripheral blood. The rearrangement joins TRBV18 to TRBJ2-5; no definite D call. CDR3 bases: TGTGCCAGCTCAGCCTACAATGGGCAGGAGACCCAGTACTTC. Translated: CASSAYNGQETQYF.